This passage covers 17 T cell receptor beta chains from one sample sequenced in a study of OX40 agonist ivuxolimab in advanced cancers. The assay was immunoSEQ multiplex PCR, and TCRdb's table has in-frame clones only and misses some. The sample lists roughly 67,000 clones; 92% were seen once. Here the sequenced sample was CD4+ or CD8+ T cells sorted from blood, taken in a trial of the OX40 agonist ivuxolimab. The receptors stem from an adult with an advanced solid tumor such as melanoma, head and neck, liver or kidney cancer.

The chain recombines TRBV6-4 with TRBJ2-2; no firm D call. The germline gives CDR1 MRHNA, CDR2 SNTAGT. The CDR3 consists of 16 residues. The V end lost 8 bases, the J end lost 1 base, and 17 bases lay between the germline ends. DNA of the CDR3: TGTGCCAGCCCCACCCCCGAAACGGAGAACACCGGGGAGCTGTTTTTT. As protein: CASPTPETENTGELFF.

The V gene is TRBV4-3, the J gene TRBJ1-5; D is unclear. With 0 bases removed from V and 6 bases from J, the gap between germline ends came to 9 bases. The CDR3 extends over 14 amino acids. CDR1 and CDR2 (germline): LGHNA, YSLEER. The DNA for the CDR3 is TGCGCCAGCAGCCAAGATCAACTGAGTCAGCCCCAGCATTTT. It is translated as CASSQDQLSQPQHF.

The V and J genes are TRBV27 and TRBJ2-3, with 13 bases lining up with TRBD2. This CDR3 is 17 amino acids long. V lost 5 bases and J lost 0; bases outside the gene matches: 5. CDR1 MNHEY and CDR2 SMNVEV come from the germline V gene (reference sequence). CDR3: CASSPLTSGGSTDTQYF. In DNA form, the CDR3 reads TGTGCCAGCAGTCCACTGACTAGCGGGGGGAGCACAGATACGCAGTATTTT.

The chain has TRBV18 and TRBJ2-7; TRBD1 agrees at 8 bases. J was trimmed by 4 bases and V by 6 bases; bases with no gene match: 8. The germline gives CDR1 KGHSH, CDR2 LQKENI. The CDR3 covers 14 residues. The CDR3 loop reads CASSLRDRKYEQYF. CDR3 nucleotide sequence: TGTGCCAGCTCCCTCCGGGACAGGAAATACGAGCAGTACTTC.

V and J are TRBV4-1 and TRBJ2-7; possibly TRBD2 for D (6 bases). V was pared by 2 bases and J by 0 bases, with 11 bases between. CDR1 and CDR2 (germline): MGHRA, YSYEKL. CDR3 length: 15 amino acids. DNA of the CDR3: TGCGCCAGCAGCCAAAGCGGGCACAACTCCTACGAGCAGTACTTC. Its translation is CASSQSGHNSYEQYF.

J is TRBJ2-1 and V is TRBV5-6; 7 positions match TRBD2. CDR3 length equals 16 residues. V lost 2 bases, J lost 2 bases, and 7 bases stayed unmatched. CDR1 is SGHDT and CDR2 is YYEEEE in the germline V gene. CDR3 DNA: TGTGCCAGCAGCTTTTGGGCCCGGGGGGCCTACAATGAGCAGTTCTTC. It specifies CASSFWARGAYNEQFF.

The chain carries TRBV5-5 and TRBJ2-1, with D tentatively TRBD1 (7 bases). The CDR3 extends over 13 amino acids. Germline values: CDR1 SGHKS, CDR2 YYEKEE (reference sequence). V was pared by 3 bases and J by 12 bases, with 16 bases between. In DNA, the CDR3 is TGTGCCAGCAGCTGGACGGGACAGCGGGCGCAGTTCTTC. Encoded protein: CASSWTGQRAQFF.

The V call is TRBV7-9, the J call TRBJ2-2; TRBD1 aligns across 7 bases. CDR3 size: 14 residues. The germline gives CDR1 SEHNR, CDR2 FQNEAQ (reference sequence). After removal of 4 bases from V and 6 bases from J, the junction contained 5 bases not matched to a gene. The CDR3 region is CASSSQGVPGELFF. The CDR3 DNA sequence: TGTGCCAGCAGCTCTCAGGGGGTACCCGGGGAGCTGTTTTTT.

This chain links TRBV10-1 with TRBJ2-2; perhaps TRBD1 as D (6 bases). Trimming cost V 2 bases and J 7 bases, with 29 bases left between them. CDR1 and CDR2 (germline): WNHNN, SYGVQD (reference sequence). This CDR3 has 20 residues. The CDR3 loop is CASSEVGLTGTPGKSGELFF. CDR3 sequence (DNA): TGCGCCAGCAGTGAGGTCGGATTAACCGGGACACCCGGGAAAAGCGGGGAGCTGTTTTTT.

This chain joins TRBV7-2 and TRBJ2-5; perhaps TRBD1 as D (5 bases). The CDR3 is 15 residues long. The germline V gene encodes CDR1 SGHTA and CDR2 FQGNSA. Trimming took 5 bases from V and 4 from J, leaving 17 bases between them. CDR3 region: CASSPPTVLGETQYF. CDR3 sequence (DNA): TGTGCCAGCAGCCCCCCGACAGTGTTAGGAGAGACCCAGTACTTC.

This clone was counted a few times. The V call is TRBV7-9, the J call TRBJ2-2; 7 nucleotides match TRBD1. The CDR3 has 16 residues. Germline lookup yields CDR1 SEHNR and CDR2 FQNEAQ (reference sequence). Trimming cost V 5 bases and J 3 bases; bases outside gene matches: 9. Written as DNA, the CDR3 is TGTGCCAGCAGCGCCGACAGGGTATGGGACACCGGGGAGCTGTTTTTT. It is translated as CASSADRVWDTGELFF.

This clone qualifies as medium-sized. The V call is TRBV9, the J call TRBJ1-4; D uncertain. Germline CDR1 SGDLS, CDR2 YYNGEE. Between the trimmed V and J ends, which lost 5 bases and 5 bases, there was a span of 13 bases. CDR3 length: 14 amino acids. In DNA form, the CDR3 reads TGTGCCAGCAGTGATGAGGCGGCAAATGAAAAACTGTTTTTT. This gives the protein CASSDEAANEKLFF.

The rearrangement joins TRBV5-1 to TRBJ1-1; 9 bases align to TRBD1. Germline lookup yields CDR1 SGHRS and CDR2 YFSETQ. Unmatched junction bases numbered 7, after V lost 2 bases and J lost 2 bases. The CDR3 has 16 residues. Here the CDR3 reads CASSFGTGNINTEAFF. In DNA form, the CDR3 reads TGCGCCAGCAGCTTTGGGACAGGGAATATCAACACTGAAGCTTTCTTT.

The chain uses TRBV7-2 and TRBJ2-1; D gene ambiguous. This CDR3 is built from 16 residues. Trimming left V 0 bases short and J 5 bases short, with 14 bases between. Looked up from germline, CDR1 is SGHTA and CDR2 is FQGNSA. The CDR3 is CASSLALGVGNNEQFF. The CDR3 nucleotides are TGTGCCAGCAGCTTAGCGCTTGGGGTGGGGAACAATGAGCAGTTCTTC.

The chain couples TRBV6-5 to TRBJ2-1; TRBD1 agrees at 8 bases. Trimming removed 2 bases from V and 6 bases from J; junction bases left unmatched: 3. The CDR3 extends over 14 amino acids. Germline CDR1 MNHEY, CDR2 SVGAGI. CDR3 sequence: CASSYPTGGNEQFF. The DNA for the CDR3 is TGTGCCAGCAGTTACCCTACAGGGGGCAATGAGCAGTTCTTC.

This sequence joins TRBV4-1 and TRBJ1-1; weak D call: TRBD1 (6 bases). Germline V gene lookup returns CDR1 MGHRA and CDR2 YSYEKL. The CDR3 sequence is 15 residues long. V was shortened by 1 base and J by 2 bases, with 11 bases between the two germline ends. CDR3 sequence reads: CASSQGGQFNTEAFF. CDR3 sequence (DNA): TGCGCCAGCAGCCAAGGGGGGCAGTTTAACACTGAAGCTTTCTTT.

The chain employs TRBV5-5 and TRBJ2-2; D remains ambiguous. The CDR3 extends over 14 amino acids. V was shortened by 1 base and J by 2 bases, with 6 bases between the two germline ends. In germline, CDR1 is SGHKS, CDR2 YYEKEE (reference sequence). CDR3 bases: TGTGCCAGCAGCTTGAGCTATAACACCGGGGAGCTGTTTTTT. As protein: CASSLSYNTGELFF. Full variable domain (outside the CDR3, taken from reference TRBV5-5 and TRBJ2-2): DAGVTQSPTHLIKTRGQQVTLRCSPISGHKSVSWYQQVLGQGPQFIFQYYEKEERGRGNFPDRFSARQFPNYSSELNVNALLLGDSALYLCASSLSYNTGELFFGEGSRLTVL.